Listed below are T cell receptor beta chains from one sample, sequenced in a study of blood T cell repertoires in COVID-19. TCRdb's copy holds only in-frame clones and misses some; the assay was immunoSEQ multiplex PCR. The table records approximately 140,000 clones, about 88% of them present only once. Sequenced material: peripheral blood. The receptors come from a human donor with COVID-19, enrolled during active disease. The donor label of this sample is uncertain. The CDR3 runs from the conserved cysteine through the conserved F or W. D genes are given only for firm matches. The listing skips clone size in some rows; elsewhere it reads once, few, many or a size class.

D,size,V,J,CDR3,DNA
TRBD1,-,TRBV7-9,TRBJ2-3,CASSLRGTGADTQYF,TGTGCCAGCAGCTTACGCGGGACAGGGGCAGATACGCAGTATTTT
TRBD1,few,TRBV19,TRBJ1-1,CASSFQTGGESEAFF,TGTGCCAGTAGTTTCCAGACAGGGGGGGAATCTGAAGCTTTCTTT
TRBD1,-,TRBV7-9,TRBJ1-1,CASTNTRDRNTEAFF,TGTGCCAGCACCAACACTAGGGACAGGAACACTGAAGCTTTCTTT
-,-,TRBV15,TRBJ2-1,CATSRGPYNEQFF,TGTGCCACCAGCAGGGGGCCCTACAATGAGCAGTTCTTC
TRBD2,-,TRBV19,TRBJ2-5,CASQAGFQETQYF,TGTGCCAGTCAAGCGGGGTTCCAAGAGACCCAGTACTTC
TRBD1,-,TRBV5-5,TRBJ2-3,CASSPNGQGADTQYF,TGTGCCAGCAGCCCGAACGGACAGGGAGCAGATACGCAGTATTTT
TRBD1,-,TRBV6-6,TRBJ2-1,CASSQGASYNEQFF,TGTGCCAGCAGCCAGGGGGCTTCCTACAATGAGCAGTTCTTC
-,once,TRBV19,TRBJ1-4,CASSIRGGNEKLFF,TGTGCCAGTAGTATTAGAGGGGGTAATGAAAAACTGTTTTTT
-,-,TRBV7-9,TRBJ2-7,CASSWATYEQYF,TGTGCCAGCAGCTGGGCAACCTACGAGCAGTACTTC
-,-,TRBV10-1,TRBJ1-3,CASSPDSASGNTIYF,TGCGCCAGCAGTCCCGACAGCGCCTCTGGAAACACCATATATTTT
TRBD1,-,TRBV6-5,TRBJ1-6,CASKGDSPRNSPLHF,TGTGCCAGCAAGGGGGACAGCCCTAGGAATTCACCCCTCCACTTT
-,-,TRBV11-2,TRBJ2-3,CASSLDGGASDTQYF,TGTGCCAGCAGCTTAGATGGGGGGGCTTCAGATACGCAGTATTTT
TRBD2,few,TRBV5-4,TRBJ2-3,CASSPPTSGPTDTQYF,TGTGCCAGCAGCCCACCCACTAGCGGCCCCACAGATACGCAGTATTTT
TRBD2,-,TRBV3-1/TRBV3-2,TRBJ2-5,CASSSRDYRETQYF,TGTGCCAGCAGCTCCCGGGACTACCGAGAGACCCAGTACTTC
-,-,TRBV5-1,TRBJ1-3,CASSLSSGNTIYF,TGCGCCAGCAGTCTGAGCTCTGGAAACACCATATATTTT
TRBD1,-,TRBV18,TRBJ2-4,CASSPGTGKNIQYF,TGTGCCAGCTCACCTGGGACAGGGAAAAACATTCAGTACTTC
-,-,TRBV12-3/TRBV12-4,TRBJ2-2,CSGEAVNGELFF,TGTTCCGGGGAAGCTGTAAACGGGGAGCTGTTTTTT
-,-,TRBV15,TRBJ2-7,CATSRDRRRGPTYEQYF,TGTGCCACCAGCAGAGATCGGAGGCGAGGCCCTACCTACGAGCAGTACTTC
TRBD1,-,TRBV20-1,TRBJ1-2,CSASNDRGFYGYTF,TGCAGTGCTAGTAATGACAGGGGGTTCTATGGCTACACCTTC
TRBD1,-,TRBV7-8,TRBJ1-4,CASSKWVLDRSAPTNEKLFF,TGTGCCAGCAGCAAGTGGGTGTTGGACAGGTCGGCCCCAACTAATGAAAAACTGTTTTTT
-,-,TRBV7-3,TRBJ1-6,CASSLDSGWGSPLHF,TGTGCCAGCAGCCTTGACTCAGGGTGGGGTTCACCCCTCCACTTT
TRBD2,-,TRBV5-1,TRBJ2-3,CASSHRASGDTDTQYF,TGCGCCAGCAGTCATCGGGCTAGCGGGGATACAGATACGCAGTATTTT
TRBD1,once,TRBV5-1,TRBJ2-1,CASSISGTARLQKQFF,TGCGCCAGCAGCATATCCGGGACAGCACGTCTACAAAAGCAGTTCTTC
TRBD2,once,TRBV6-4,TRBJ2-2,CASTRLAGDTGELFF,TGTGCCAGCACTCGACTAGCGGGAGACACCGGGGAGCTGTTTTTT
-,-,TRBV27,TRBJ1-1,CASSLWGETEAFF,TGTGCCAGCAGTTTATGGGGGGAAACTGAAGCTTTCTTT
TRBD1,-,TRBV7-3,TRBJ2-3,CASSLGQGETDTQYF,TGTGCCAGCAGCTTAGGACAGGGGGAGACAGATACGCAGTATTTT
-,-,TRBV7-9,TRBJ1-6,CASSSSTNSPLHF,TGTGCCAGCAGCTCGAGTACCAACTCACCCCTCCACTTT
-,-,TRBV5-1,TRBJ1-4,CASSSLPTNEKLFF,TGCGCCAGCAGCTCACTACCAACTAATGAAAAACTGTTTTTT
-,-,TRBV7-8,TRBJ2-1,CASSLDRGNEQFF,TGTGCCAGCAGCTTAGATCGGGGGAATGAGCAGTTCTTC
-,-,TRBV19,TRBJ1-3,CASSLFAGAEGNTIYF,TGTGCCAGTAGCCTATTCGCGGGCGCGGAGGGAAACACCATATATTTT
TRBD2,-,TRBV19,TRBJ2-5,CASSALTSVGETQYF,TGTGCCAGTAGTGCGCTGACTAGCGTAGGGGAGACCCAGTACTTC
-,-,TRBV12-5,TRBJ1-5,CASGLSTRGIFYNQPQHF,TGTGCTAGTGGTTTGTCCACAAGGGGGATATTTTACAATCAGCCCCAGCATTTT
-,-,TRBV27,TRBJ1-1,CASSLMGRESDTEAFF,TGTGCCAGCAGTTTAATGGGGCGCGAATCGGACACTGAAGCTTTCTTT
TRBD2,-,TRBV6-1,TRBJ2-3,CASSEAGTSGDTQYF,TGTGCCAGCAGTGAAGCGGGGACTAGCGGAGATACGCAGTATTTT
-,few,TRBV7-2,TRBJ2-3,CASSWSGPSTDTQYF,TGTGCCAGCAGCTGGTCAGGGCCGAGCACAGATACGCAGTATTTT
TRBD1,-,TRBV10-3,TRBJ1-5,CAISESGGEQPQHF,TGTGCCATCAGTGAATCAGGGGGCGAGCAGCCCCAGCATTTT
-,-,TRBV5-1,TRBJ2-3,CASSLLGGPDTQYF,TGCGCCAGCAGCTTGTTGGGGGGTCCAGATACGCAGTATTTT
-,once,TRBV7-9,TRBJ2-3,CASSLAGHLDTQYF,TGTGCCAGCAGCTTAGCCGGTCACCTGGATACGCAGTATTTT
TRBD1,-,TRBV4-1,TRBJ2-2,CASSIEGGVVDTGELFF,TGCGCCAGCTCAATTGAAGGGGGCGTCGTGGACACCGGGGAGCTGTTTTTT
-,-,TRBV29-1,TRBJ1-5,CSVSQGLDQPQHF,TGCAGCGTATCTCAGGGGTTGGATCAGCCCCAGCATTTT
TRBD2,few,TRBV2,TRBJ2-1,CASSGTSGAIYNEQFF,TGTGCCAGCAGTGGGACTAGCGGAGCTATCTACAATGAGCAGTTCTTC
-,-,TRBV4-1,TRBJ2-7,CASSQDGQLLHRYEQYF,TGCGCCAGCAGCCAAGATGGGCAGCTACTCCACCGCTACGAGCAGTACTTC
-,-,TRBV10-3,TRBJ2-3,CAISETPDSYRDADTQYF,TGTGCCATCAGTGAGACCCCTGATTCTTACAGGGATGCGGATACGCAGTATTTT
TRBD1,-,TRBV5-1,TRBJ1-6,CASSLGSGTGNSPLHF,TGCGCCAGCAGCTTGGGTTCCGGGACAGGGAATTCACCCCTCCACTTT
TRBD2,-,TRBV7-3,TRBJ2-1,CASSLTGTSLGDEQFF,TGTGCCAGCAGCTTGACCGGGACTAGCCTGGGTGATGAGCAGTTCTTC
-,-,TRBV6-5,TRBJ1-5,CASRSIGNQPQHF,TGTGCCAGCAGATCCATTGGCAATCAGCCCCAGCATTTT
TRBD1,-,TRBV20-1,TRBJ2-3,CSASSPGGADTQYF,TGCAGTGCTAGTTCCCCAGGGGGTGCAGATACGCAGTATTTT
-,-,TRBV4-1,TRBJ1-2,CASSQDGYYGYTF,TGCGCCAGCAGCCAAGACGGGTACTATGGCTACACCTTC
TRBD1,-,TRBV6-5,TRBJ1-5,CASRGQGAQPQHF,TGTGCCAGCAGAGGACAGGGGGCGCAGCCCCAGCATTTT
TRBD2,-,TRBV11-2,TRBJ2-1,CASSLSGGVYNEQFF,TGTGCCAGCAGCCTTAGCGGGGGAGTCTACAATGAGCAGTTCTTC
-,-,TRBV5-4,TRBJ2-1,CASSPWTAGNEQFF,TGTGCCAGCAGCCCGTGGACTGCGGGAAATGAGCAGTTCTTC